The T cell receptor (beta chain) described here comes from a study of neurological immune-mediated disorders. General study results and limits: Subjects shared no identical expanded-clone CDR3 amino acid sequences, suggesting private TCR-beta repertoires in all groups.

cDNA was made by 5'RACE with 10-nucleotide random UMIs. TCRdb redid the calling of the 5' RACE reads with MiXCR, one entry per CDR3 protein. The data contain tens of thousands of distinct CDR3 sequences, over 9% of them singletons. Trimming left V 2 bases short and J 7 bases short, with 18 bases between. From germline, CDR1 is SGHVS and CDR2 FQNEAQ. The CDR3 covers 16 residues. In regard to this clonotype: The antigen is undetermined.

The TCR comes from a woman aged 30 to 39 with HTLV-1-associated myelopathy (HAM/TSP). The sequencing sample was made of PBMCs. This sequence joins TRBV7-8 and TRBJ2-1, with D perhaps matching TRBD1 or TRBD2 (7 bases each). CDR3 residues: CASSLIQGGPYNEQFF. The CDR3 coding sequence is TGTGCCAGCAGCTTAATCCAGGGGGGGCCGTATAATGAGCAGTTCTTC.